Reported below is one T cell receptor (beta chain). The clone's antigen remains unknown. Qualities for individual bases were not recorded, and no much larger clone is one base off. The data belong to a study of cytomegalovirus exposure and HLA in healthy donors (dated by TCRdb to 2015 to 2018). Study-wide context: An earlier analysis of some 600 of the donors reported approximately 280 Gb of sequence data and about 120 million unique TCR beta sequences obtained from about 179 million T cells. About 330 gigabases of sequencing data and roughly 81 million unique TCR sequences made up an early release that covered nearly 650 HLA-typed donors. Of the 300 to 500 genotyped donors, more than 75% were placed in the genetic ancestry cluster associated with self-reported Caucasian donors. The study was designed to test whether signatures of past pathogen exposure could be identified by cataloging public T cell receptors. The study used immunosequencing to profile the T cell repertoires of approximately 650 subjects and linked those repertoires to cytomegalovirus serostatus. In addition to the first cohort of roughly 700 subjects, a separate validation cohort of 130 or so different subjects was used. High-throughput TCR immunosequencing, statistical association of individual TCRs with disease status, and machine learning were combined to predict cytomegalovirus infection status. In a later analysis, previously published TCR beta repertoires from about 670 donors were re-analyzed and high-resolution HLA genotyping was added so that TCR occurrence patterns could be studied. Rather than drawing on any new phenotypic data, the later analysis identified candidate immune exposures from TCR beta sequences and the way those sequences occurred across donors. To decide whether each TCR beta V gene segment behaved as functional or pseudogenic, an earlier analysis of fewer than 750 of the donors relied on high-throughput TCR beta sequencing. Donor age, sex, ethnicity and CMV serostatus were collected together with the repertoire data. A later genetic analysis used genome-wide SNP genotypes for about 65% of the roughly 670 donors, treating that subset as a discovery cohort. All discovery cohort repertoires had been generated using a single sequencing platform. Both class I and class II loci were covered by HLA typing, at four-digit resolution. The number of typed donors differed by locus: 629-630 for A, B, C, DRB1 and DQB1; 522 for DQA1; 606 for DPA1; and about 450 for DPB1. Roughly 5 DR-DQ haplotypes were handled as single units for association and clustering, since linkage in the cohort was strong. Among a few hundred genotyped donors of the cohort, an average of about 240,000 unique TCR beta nucleotide sequences were sequenced per donor, around 20% of them non-productive.

The CDR3 numbers 14 residues from cysteine through phenylalanine. Only CDR3 DNA is held: 42 bases, read in frame from base 1. V is reduced by 3 bases and J by 3 bases, leaving a spacing of 12 bases between them. Reading the germline V gene gives CDR1 MDHEN and CDR2 SYDVKM. The method behind the library was the immunoSEQ multiplex PCR assay. A mixture of 60 forward primers for TCR Vbeta segments and 13 reverse primers for TCR Jbeta segments was used in the multiplex PCR. Amplification of the CDR3 region of rearranged TCR beta genes was performed with a multiplex PCR assay on genomic DNA. On the Illumina HiSeq System, the amplified TCR beta libraries were sequenced as 87-base-pair reads. As for how the authors treated the data: Across the 666 repertoires, a later analysis counted some 81 million unique TCR beta chains, approximately 12 million of which were shared by at least two donors. Raw reads were error-corrected and collapsed into unique sequences by a nearest-neighbor algorithm in which closely related sequences were merged to remove PCR and sequencing errors. Alignment of CDR3 sequences to IMGT reference sequences was used to assign V, D and J gene segments. For a sequence to be retained, a match of at least six nucleotides to both a V gene segment and a J gene segment was required. A rearrangement was called productive if the CDR3 had no stop codons and remained in frame with V and J, and every other rearrangement was called non-productive. Following IMGT convention, CDR3 was defined as the stretch from the second conserved V-encoded cysteine up to the conserved J-encoded phenylalanine. Sequences without an unambiguous match to a single V gene segment were excluded from the earlier analysis of 500 to 700 of the donors. In an earlier analysis of approximately 610 of the donors, V segments were called functional above 56.7% productive rearrangements and were called segregating when the between-donor standard deviation exceeded 5%. A statistical classification framework was built to diagnose cytomegalovirus status from the catalog of TCR beta chain sequences. A later analysis assigned V and J genes by comparing TCR nucleotide sequences with IMGT/GENE-DB human TR gene sequences. Using the TCRdist pipeline, a later analysis assigned CDR3 sequences along with most-parsimonious VDJ recombination scenarios. In a later analysis, every TCR beta chain was defined by the combination of its CDR3 amino acid sequence and its V-gene family, and reads without a unique V-gene family were dropped. In a later analysis, approximately 590 highly shared, low-generation-probability nucleotide sequences were removed to address suspected cross-contamination and a sequencing artifact. In a later analysis, a clonal expansion index was calculated for each public chain from normalized within-repertoire ranks of inferred template counts. Generation probabilities in a later analysis came from a VDJ recombination model fitted to out-of-frame rearrangements, and those results were checked against IGoR. In a later analysis, TCR-TCR, TCR-HLA and TCR-CMV co-occurrence was scored with hypergeometric tests, and a repertoire-size bias correction was applied to TCR pairs. To estimate false discovery rates, a later analysis permuted the HLA or CMV assignments 20 times. A later analysis grouped co-occurring TCRs with DBSCAN, adding TCRdist sequence similarity when clustering within HLA-allele-positive subsets. Repertoires with fewer than 30,000 or more than 120,000 public chains were left out of co-occurrence clustering, as were a handful of repertoires with anomalous nucleotide sharing. The table comes from immuneACCESS by way of TCRdb, which keeps in-frame sequences with V and J called. Part of the clones is missing from these tables; in studies checked, under half for an unresolved V gene and the rest for unknown reasons. V and J calls and clone size are copied from that table; D and trimming were computed from the DNA. The sample table records about 120,000 clones; more than 70% of these occur just once. Jointly, the top ten make up about 0.25% of the sample.

The cohort consisted of hundreds of healthy bone marrow donors. At the time of sampling, all cohort members were nominally healthy, though unrecorded immune exposures were likely present. The donor was CMV seronegative and was included in the group of a few hundred seronegative cohort members. Every donor gave a peripheral blood sample, and the peripheral blood mononuclear cells from that sample were used for TCR beta sequencing. Genomic DNA was extracted from the blood cell samples with the Qiagen DNeasy Blood Extraction Kit. Results the study describes overall, beyond this receptor: It was suggested by the authors that the approach could potentially be generalized to other disease states and immunological phenotypes. Presence/absence analyses assumed roughly uniform sequencing depth across donors, an assumption that may not hold. At a false discovery rate of 0.05, a later analysis linked 15,000 to 20,000 TCR beta sequences to specific HLA alleles. A further reported finding was that TCR beta sequences accurately predicted the HLA-A and HLA-B alleles for most subjects in the first cohort. Three of the identified cytomegalovirus-associated TCR beta chains were confirmed in vitro to be specific for cytomegalovirus antigens. The earlier analysis of 587 of the donors excluded seventeen rarely observed V segments, including chromosome 9 orphons, because counts were too low. A cluster of highly shared sequence variants was judged likely to be a technical artifact of the sequencing pipeline. A total of 164 TCR beta chains were listed by the study as associated with cytomegalovirus. Assigning TCR associations to individual alleles was difficult when HLA alleles, especially DR and DQ, strongly co-occurred. The cohort was sequenced for TCR beta chains only, and without alpha or paired-chain data the features that could be detected were limited. Linkage disequilibrium might explain the correlated functional status among segregating V segments, but an unknown experimental factor could not be excluded. According to a later analysis, parvovirus B19, influenza, CMV and Epstein-Barr virus appeared linked to several top co-occurrence clusters. An association between a missense DCLRE1C variant and V-gene and J-gene trimming of TCR beta chains was found in a later genetic analysis and replicated in an independent cohort. In a later analysis, TCR association rates were found to vary across HLA loci, with the most associated TCRs seen for DRB1 alleles and the fewest for HLA-C alleles. According to a later analysis, most CMV-associated TCR beta chains appeared to be HLA-restricted, and the HLA associations seemed to be driven largely by CMV exposure. In a later analysis, HLA-associated TCR beta chains were found to be more clonally expanded and to have lower generation probabilities than equally common non-associated chains. Because HLA typing was unavailable for some donors at each locus, only the typed subset was used in association tests. CMV serostatus was the only immune exposure information available for the cohort. Cytomegalovirus status was reported to be diagnosed by the classifier with high specificity and sensitivity in both the original and validation cohorts. In an earlier analysis of approximately 590 of the donors, most TCR beta V segments appeared in productive rearrangements about 87% or about 30% of the time, broadly matching IMGT annotations. Some IMGT-functional V segments, including TRBV6-2 and TRBV6-3, could not be distinguished by the 87-base-pair reads and were therefore excluded. In a later genetic analysis, fewer N-insertions in productive TCRs were reported among donors in an Asian-associated ancestry cluster than the 666-donor mean. While some public TCRs were present in many individuals, most TCR sequences turned up only very rarely across donors.

Sequenced sample: PBMCs. This receptor chain uses TRBV28 and TRBJ2-7; TRBD1 could be the D gene, as 5 bases match. The sequence was obtained from a man aged 45-65 years in good health and CMV-seronegative. The DNA is as follows: TGTGCCAGCAGTTTGTCAGGGTTTAACTACGAGCAGTACTTC. This encodes CASSLSGFNYEQYF. Where the CDR3 stops, the reference TRBV28 and TRBJ2-7 genes take over; the full variable domain is DVKVTQSSRYLVKRTGEKVFLECVQDMDHENMFWYRQDPGLGLRLIYFSYDVKMKEKGDIPEGYSVSREKKERFSLILESASTNQTSMYLCASSLSGFNYEQYFGPGTRLTVT.